This T cell receptor (beta chain) is drawn from a study of T cell responses to AZD1222 COVID-19 vaccine. Sequencing was performed with immunoSEQ multiplex PCR; in TCRdb, only in-frame clones are kept and a portion is missing. The data contain 150,000 or so clones, around 89% of them seen just once; the ten biggest clones take up 4.5% to 6%. The V and J ends lost 1 base and 4 bases respectively, with 13 bases between them. The germline gives CDR1 SNHLY, CDR2 FYNNEI. The CDR3 spans 15 residues. General study results and limits: Vaccine-associated CD4 TCRs ranged over spike, dominating at 160-218 and 743-854. In a largely white British group with more females than males, clonal diversity was possibly underestimated.

A remark on this clone: Antigen specificity is unknown.

The source material was peripheral blood, sampled on day 0 of AZD1222 vaccination. The chain links TRBV2 to TRBJ1-2, with TRBD1 as a possible D gene (5 bases). This receptor was taken from an adult in good health. DNA of the CDR3: TGTGCCAGCAGTGAAGACAGGAGATCGGTCTATGGCTACACCTTC. Translated, it gives CASSEDRRSVYGYTF.